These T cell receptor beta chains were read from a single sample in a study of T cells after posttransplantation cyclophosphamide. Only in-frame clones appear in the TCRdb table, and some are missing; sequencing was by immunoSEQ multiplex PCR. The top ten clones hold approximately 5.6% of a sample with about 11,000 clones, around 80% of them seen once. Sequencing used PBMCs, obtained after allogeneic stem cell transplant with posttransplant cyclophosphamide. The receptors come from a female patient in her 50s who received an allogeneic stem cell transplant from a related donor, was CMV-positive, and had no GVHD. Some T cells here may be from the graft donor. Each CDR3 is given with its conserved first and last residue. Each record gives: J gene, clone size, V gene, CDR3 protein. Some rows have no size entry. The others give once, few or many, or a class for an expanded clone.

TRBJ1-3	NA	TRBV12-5	CASGLVLGTTPYTIYF
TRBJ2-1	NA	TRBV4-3	CASSQDWAGTSGWVNEQFF
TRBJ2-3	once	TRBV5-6	CASSLPTSTDTQYF
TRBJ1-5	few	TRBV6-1	CASRTLDQPQHF
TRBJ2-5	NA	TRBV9	CASSLTGKETQYF
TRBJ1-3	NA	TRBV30	CAWSVPSGQGRNTIYF
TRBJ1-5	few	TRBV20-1	CSAALHQPQHF
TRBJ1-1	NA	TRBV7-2	CASSPQGGTEAFF
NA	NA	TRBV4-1	CASSETPLAGPYPYEQYF
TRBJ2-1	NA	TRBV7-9	CASSPGGEQFF
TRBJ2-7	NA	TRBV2	CASRGIAAYEQYF
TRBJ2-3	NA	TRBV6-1	CASSGRWGADTQYF
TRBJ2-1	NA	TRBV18	CASSPSDRVTYNEQFF
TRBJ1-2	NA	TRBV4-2	CASSQDFRTGQGYTF
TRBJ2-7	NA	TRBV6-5	CASSYAGTGGGEQYF
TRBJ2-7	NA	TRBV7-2	CASSQEGGGAFTQYF
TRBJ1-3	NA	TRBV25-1	CASSDLLRGNTIYF
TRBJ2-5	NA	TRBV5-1	CASSLYSGGALETQYF
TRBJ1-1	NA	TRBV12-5	CASGLGQFTEAFF
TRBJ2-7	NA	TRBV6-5	CASSFYTGVGEQYF
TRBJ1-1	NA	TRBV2	CASNPQGSLLSEAFF
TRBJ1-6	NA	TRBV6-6	CASSWGGNSPLHF
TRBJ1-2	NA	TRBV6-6	CASSYDRDNGYTF
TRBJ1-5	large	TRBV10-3	CASGDIDQPQHF
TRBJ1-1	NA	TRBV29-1	CSVSGGGQGAFF
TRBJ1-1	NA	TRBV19	CASSMSGGRKTEAFF
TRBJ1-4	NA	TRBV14	CASSQVGEKLFF
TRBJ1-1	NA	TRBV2	CASRDGGATEAFF
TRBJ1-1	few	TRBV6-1	CASSEGRVLAFF
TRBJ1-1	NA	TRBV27	CASSPKGFGGTEAFF
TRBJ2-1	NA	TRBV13	CASRLAGGKYNEQFF
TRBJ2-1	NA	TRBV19	CASSIDLRQGTYNEQFF